What follows are 5 T cell receptor beta chains derived from one specimen sequenced in a study of CD8+CD57+ T cells in acquired aplastic anemia. Genomic DNA, serving as template, underwent TCR beta VDJ and CDR3 profiling. TCRdb analysed the reads with MiXCR anew, one entry per CDR3 protein. Of hundreds of thousands of distinct CDR3 sequences detected, around 72% appear once; the ten largest clones hold 3.5% to 4.5%. The sequenced material came from sorted CD4+, CD8+, or CD8+CD57+ T cells (not recorded which) from PBMCs. These receptors originate from a human donor in good health, serving as a control.

To note about this clonotype: The junction shows a germline mismatch at one end, possibly a read error. V and J are TRBV7-6 and TRBJ1-6, with TRBD1 matching 9 bases. CDR3 length: 13 residues. The germline gives CDR1 SGHVS, CDR2 FNYEAQ. The CDR3 bases are TGCGCCAGTTCGGACAGGGGAGTCACCGGGGAGCTGTTT. Translating gives CASSDRGVTGELF.

The chain carries TRBV7-2 and TRBJ1-3; perhaps TRBD1 as D (5 bases). V was pared by 5 bases and J by 3 bases, with 11 bases between. In germline, CDR1 is SGHTA, CDR2 FQGNSA. This CDR3 has 14 residues. The chain's CDR3 is CASSLSGYGNTIYF. In DNA form, the CDR3 reads TGTGCCAGCAGCCTCTCAGGGTATGGAAACACCATATATTTT.

The CDR3 DNA follows: TGTGCCAGTAGTACGGACAGGGGCGCCGGGGAGCTGTTTTTT. Protein sequence: CASSTDRGAGELFF. This chain uses TRBV19 with TRBJ2-2; TRBD1 aligns across 9 bases. Looked up from germline, CDR1 is LNHDA and CDR2 is SQIVND (reference sequence). This CDR3 has 14 amino acids. V shed 4 bases and J 6 bases; nucleotides not matched to a gene: 3.

V is TRBV9 and J is TRBJ2-5; 8 bases align to TRBD2. CDR3 length: 15 amino acids. V lost 3 bases, J lost 12 bases, and 16 bases stayed unmatched. Germline CDR1 SGDLS, CDR2 YYNGEE. CDR3 sequence: CASSAATGGANYEYF. CDR3 nucleotides: TGTGCCAGCAGCGCAGCTACGGGGGGGGCTAACTATGAGTACTTC.

This clonotype showed up just a few times. The chain joins TRBV12-3 or TRBV12-4 to TRBJ2-1; the match to TRBD2 covers 9 bases. Trimming took 1 base from V and 0 from J; bases not matched to a gene: 16. The CDR3 sequence is 21 residues long. Here the CDR3 DNA reads TGTGCCAGCAGTTTAGTCCGGCGGGGGGGCCTTCTGATTAGCTCCTACAATGAGCAGTTCTTC. This translates into CASSLVRRGGLLISSYNEQFF.